This entry is about one T cell receptor (beta chain). What it binds is not known. The table came from immunoSEQ multiplex PCR; TCRdb's copy has only in-frame clones and leaves some out. There are hundreds of thousands of clones in the sample; roughly 90% occur only once, and roughly 1.5% lies in the top ten. These data originate in a study of Ad26.COV2.S vaccination and SARS-CoV-2 variants. Overall study: Recipients of Ad26.COV2.S got it intramuscularly, once or twice 56 days apart.

Looked up from germline, CDR1 is SGHTA and CDR2 is FQGNSA. CDR3 length: 16 residues. Germline trimming cut 1 base from V and 10 bases from J; bases unmatched to any gene: 5. Whole-study findings and limits: Vaccine recipients surpassed placebo recipients in spike-specific TCR breadth. Post-vaccination spike-specific CD8+ and CD4+ T cell responses reportedly had substantial breadth. The TCR breadth and depth analyses may have produced an underestimate of total T cell responses.

The sample's treatment: roughly 20 received Ad26.COV2.S at low or high dose, single or two shots; 5 received placebo; per-sample allocation not given. Following the first vaccine or placebo injection, samples were taken on day 63. The sample was peripheral blood, taken in a trial of Ad26.COV2.S vaccine versus placebo. The clonotype was recovered from a person aged 18-65 years who received the Ad26.COV2.S COVID-19 vaccine or a placebo. The chain couples TRBV7-2 to TRBJ2-2, with TRBD2 matching 14 bases. The CDR3 is CASSLEGTSGRVELFF. The CDR3 coding sequence is TGTGCCAGCAGCTTAGAGGGGACTAGCGGGAGAGTGGAGCTGTTTTTT.